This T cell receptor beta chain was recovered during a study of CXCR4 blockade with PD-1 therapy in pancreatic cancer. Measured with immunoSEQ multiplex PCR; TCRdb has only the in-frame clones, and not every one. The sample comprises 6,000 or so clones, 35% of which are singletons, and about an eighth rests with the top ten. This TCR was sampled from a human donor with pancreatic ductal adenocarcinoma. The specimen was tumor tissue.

The CDR3 sequence is CASRGGGLANYNEQFF. The CDR3 region has the DNA TGTGCCAGCAGGGGCGGGGGACTAGCGAATTACAATGAGCAGTTCTTC. This chain joins TRBV28 and TRBJ2-1, with 10 bases aligning to TRBD2. The V and J ends lost 6 bases and 4 bases, in that order; junction bases with no gene match: 9. This CDR3 spans 16 amino acids. Germline CDR1 MDHEN, CDR2 SYDVKM.